This T cell receptor (beta chain) was profiled in a study of blood T cells in healthy people across ages (dated by TCRdb to 2014 to 2015). Notes on the research overall: In model experiments, roughly one uniquely barcoded TCR beta cDNA molecule per two T cells was captured by template switching. The study measured age-related changes in TCR beta repertoire diversity using deep sequencing normalized with unique cDNA molecular identifiers. Two additional independent replicas of 1 million unique cDNA reads from the same blood draw were analyzed for two donors (one aged 18 to 30 and one aged 80 or older). The donors were divided into four age groups: young (average around 15 years), middle-aged (about 40), aged (62) and long-lived (more than 75). To avoid experimental bias, donors of different ages were randomly spread across the sequencing lanes. The paper's findings and limits, for the study overall: Estimates of total diversity from one million sequenced T cells were regarded as lower bounds and underestimates. Because donor CMV infection status was unknown, age-related changes in expanded clonotypes were potentially confounded. Observed TCR beta diversity per million T cells fell roughly linearly with age, and a significant reduction was already apparent by age approximately 41. Because profiling used bulk unsorted PBMCs, naive and antigen-experienced compartments could not be compared conclusively. Compared with the aged group, more naive CD4+ T cells, fewer expanded clones and increased TCR diversity were shown by the long-lived group, suggesting age selection. There was a strong correlation between observed TCR beta diversity and the percentage of naive T cells measured by flow cytometry.

This clonotype has ten or more counts. Its antigen is still unknown. Within one base of it there is no much larger clone, and no base qualities were kept. The library was obtained by 5' RACE. The sequencer was an Illumina HiSeq 2500. A second PCR of about 6 to 11 cycles was run with a J-beta primer mix and a sample-barcoded 5' primer. A template-switch 5' adaptor carrying 12 random nucleotides introduced a unique molecular identifier onto each TCR beta cDNA molecule. Each sample yielded at least 2.5 million CDR3-containing paired-end reads. All of the RNA was converted into first-strand cDNA using the Mint cDNA synthesis kit, with a TRBC-specific oligonucleotide serving as the primer. Following uracil-DNA glycosylase treatment, a first 18-cycle PCR with universal primers M1SS and BC2_uni_R was performed on all cDNA. On the authors' methods: For normalization, 1 million high-quality reads, each with a distinct molecular identifier, were randomly selected from each sample. Reads sharing molecular identifiers were discarded rather than binned into consensus sequences. MiTCR, set to a Q25 quality threshold and the strictest error-elimination algorithm, was used for CDR3 identification, clonotype clustering and error correction. A nonparametric unseen species model with Euler transformation was used to estimate lower-bound total TCR beta diversity. TCRdb took the public reads, trimmed them with fastp at Q25, ran MiXCR for clone calling and kept in-frame beta chains. Rows merge per CDR3 protein into single entries with the most common DNA and genes. The authors' filters were not applied to this entry. In this sample the table shows 1 million or so distinct CDR3 sequences, under 55% of which occur a single time. The ten largest clones take up approximately 17% of the sample.

The donors were 40 or so Caucasian individuals from Russia, aged roughly 6 to 100 years, who were systemically healthy. Each donor gave 9 to 10 milliliters of peripheral blood, collected into EDTA-treated Vacutainer tubes. PBMCs were isolated by Ficoll-Paque density-gradient centrifugation, with at least 7 million obtained per sample. Trizol reagent was used to extract total RNA from PBMCs, with at least 6 micrograms per sample. The percentages of naive CD45RAhigh/CD27high T cells were determined by flow cytometry on a PBMC aliquot from every donor. The trim is 4 bases for V and 5 bases for J, with a gap of 12 bases between the germline ends. Reading the germline V gene gives CDR1 SQVTM and CDR2 ANQGSEA. Counted from cysteine to phenylalanine, this CDR3 has 12 amino acids. Left in the record is the CDR3 DNA by itself, 36 bases read in frame from the first base.

The sample was blood. The chain is assembled from TRBV29-1 and TRBJ2-7, with no D gene named confidently. The TCR originated in a woman aged 60-75 years in good health. DNA sequence: TGCAGCGTTGCGGCCCTGTCGAACGAGCAGTACTTC. Its protein is CSVAALSNEQYF.